The sequence of this T cell receptor beta chain was determined in a study of CD8+ T cells in alopecia areata. Study in general: Percent affected scalp area, the SALT score, rated treated patients' severity.

This clone was observed once. The antigen is unknown. Study-wide findings and caveats: The study found that many expanded lesional clones persisted in scalp and blood during tofacitinib.

Extracted RNA was reverse transcribed, and the resulting cDNA served as sequencing template. Here immunoSEQ multiplex PCR was the method, and the copy in TCRdb shows in-frame clones only, minus some. This table holds under 200,000 clones, less than 70% found once. The treatment is: oral pan-JAK inhibitor, 5-10 mg twice daily. Alopecia areata patients provided lesional scalp punch biopsies and peripheral blood, both collected for the study. V lost 1 base and J lost 4, with 7 bases in between. Germline lookup yields CDR1 SGHVS and CDR2 FQNEAQ. The CDR3 runs to 13 residues. The input for sequencing was CD4+ T cells sorted from blood, taken at week 24, from a patient treated with tofacitinib. The chain couples TRBV7-8 to TRBJ1-2; D remains ambiguous. The receptor was derived from a human donor with alopecia areata. CDR3 sequence (DNA): TGTGCCAGCAGCTTAGGGTGGGCCTATGGCTACACCTTC. Encoded protein: CASSLGWAYGYTF.